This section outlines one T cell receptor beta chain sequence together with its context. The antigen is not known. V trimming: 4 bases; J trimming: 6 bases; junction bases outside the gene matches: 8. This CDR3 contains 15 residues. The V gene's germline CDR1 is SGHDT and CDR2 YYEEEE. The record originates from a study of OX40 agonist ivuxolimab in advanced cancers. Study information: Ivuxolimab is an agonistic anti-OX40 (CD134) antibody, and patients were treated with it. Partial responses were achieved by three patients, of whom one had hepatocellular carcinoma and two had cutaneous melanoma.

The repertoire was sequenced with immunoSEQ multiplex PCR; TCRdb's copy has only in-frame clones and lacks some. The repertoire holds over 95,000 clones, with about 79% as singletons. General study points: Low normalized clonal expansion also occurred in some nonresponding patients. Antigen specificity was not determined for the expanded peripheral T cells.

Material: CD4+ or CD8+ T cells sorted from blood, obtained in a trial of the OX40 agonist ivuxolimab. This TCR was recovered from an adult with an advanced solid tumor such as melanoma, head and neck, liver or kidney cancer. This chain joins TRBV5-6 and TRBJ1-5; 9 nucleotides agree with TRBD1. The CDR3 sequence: CASSRYRGPAQPQHF. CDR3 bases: TGTGCCAGCAGCAGATACAGGGGGCCGGCTCAGCCCCAGCATTTT.